Following are 10 T cell receptor beta chains from one sample sequenced in a study of cytomegalovirus exposure and HLA in healthy donors. A multiplex PCR was run with 60 Vbeta primers and 13 Jbeta primers. Profiling relied on immunoSEQ multiplex PCR, and the TCRdb table lists in-frame clones only, not all of them. The repertoire shows about 41,000 clones; the top ten hold 6.2%. The sample was PBMCs. The source is a man aged 25-40 years in good health and CMV-seronegative.

V is TRBV2 and J is TRBJ1-5, with D possibly TRBD1 on 5 matching bases. V dropped 6 bases and J dropped 3 bases, with 18 bases sitting between them. The CDR3 covers 16 residues. Germline CDR1 and CDR2: SNHLY and FYNNEI. The CDR3 bases are TGTGCCAGCAGGGCAAGGGGACTAGCATCCAATCAGCCCCAGCATTTT. Translation: CASRARGLASNQPQHF.

The rearrangement joins TRBV11-3 to TRBJ1-1; TRBD1 matches 9 bases. The CDR3 runs 14 residues. Germline CDR1 reads SGHNT; CDR2 reads YENEEA. V shed 5 bases and J 1 base; nucleotides not matched to a gene: 2. CDR3 sequence reads: CASSPGQGNTEAFF. The CDR3 coding sequence is TGTGCCAGCAGCCCGGGACAGGGGAACACTGAAGCTTTCTTT.

The chain joins TRBV14 to TRBJ2-7, with 9 bases lining up with TRBD1. This CDR3 is 19 amino acids long. Per the germline V gene, CDR1 is SGHDN and CDR2 is FVKESK. The V segment lost 0 bases and the J segment 5 bases; nucleotides outside the gene matches: 17. Here the CDR3 DNA reads TGTGCCAGCAGCCAAGAGTGGGGACAATCGGGACAGGGACGGAACGAGCAGTACTTC. It yields the protein CASSQEWGQSGQGRNEQYF. The whole variable domain, remainder taken from reference TRBV14 and TRBJ2-7, is EAGVTQFPSHSVIEKGQTVTLRCDPISGHDNLYWYRRVMGKEIKFLLHFVKESKQDESGMPNNRFLAERTGGTYSTLKVQPAELEDSGVYFCASSQEWGQSGQGRNEQYFGPGTRLTVT.

The CDR3 nucleotides are TGTGCCAGCAGCTTGGGGACAAACGCAGAGACCCAGTACTTC. Translating gives CASSLGTNAETQYF. This chain connects TRBV7-6 to TRBJ2-5, with TRBD1 as a possible D gene (6 bases). Germline V gene sequence: CDR1 SGHVS, CDR2 FNYEAQ. V was clipped by 3 bases and J by 4 bases, with 12 bases between them. This CDR3 has 14 residues.

The chain uses TRBV7-6 and TRBJ1-1; possible D gene TRBD1, 6 bases. V dropped 1 base and J dropped 0 bases, with 12 bases sitting between them. This CDR3 is 16 amino acids long. CDR1 is SGHVS, CDR2 FNYEAQ, per germline. CDR3 protein: CASSLDQGIVNTEAFF. The CDR3 bases are TGTGCCAGCAGCTTAGATCAGGGGATAGTGAACACTGAAGCTTTCTTT.

The rearrangement joins TRBV9 to TRBJ2-5, with 9 positions matching TRBD1. Germline V gene lookup returns CDR1 SGDLS and CDR2 YYNGEE. Losses at the gene ends were 4 bases for V and 5 bases for J; bases not matched to a gene: 12. The CDR3 is 16 amino acids. CDR3 amino acids: CASSPPPTGGSETQYF. The CDR3 DNA reads as TGTGCCAGCAGCCCCCCCCCGACAGGGGGTTCGGAGACCCAGTACTTC.

The V call is TRBV4-3, the J call TRBJ2-7, with D tentatively TRBD2 (5 bases). The CDR3 is made up of 14 amino acids. The germline CDR1 and CDR2 sequences are LGHNA and YSLEER. Trimming took off 1 base at V and 5 bases at J, with 12 bases between the two ends. CDR3 bases: TGCGCCAGCAGCCAAGGCCCGGGGTCCCACGAGCAGTACTTC. This encodes CASSQGPGSHEQYF.

The rearrangement links TRBV29-1 to TRBJ2-2; 8 positions agree with TRBD1. There are 16 residues in the CDR3. The ends lost 1 base at V and 8 bases at J; junction bases unmatched: 12. Germline values: CDR1 SQVTM, CDR2 ANQGSEA. CDR3 DNA: TGCAGCGTTGAAGTTTGGTCGACAGGGGAAATTGGGGAGCTGTTTTTT. Residues: CSVEVWSTGEIGELFF.

The rearrangement uses TRBV7-2 and TRBJ2-7, with D tentatively TRBD2 (6 bases). CDR3 length: 14 amino acids. Germline V gene sequence: CDR1 SGHTA, CDR2 FQGNSA. Trimming removed 5 bases from V and 4 bases from J, with 15 bases in between. In DNA form, the CDR3 reads TGTGCCAGCAGCCGGGACTTATCCATGTACGAGCAGTACTTC. It yields the protein CASSRDLSMYEQYF.

The chain has TRBV5-4 and TRBJ2-4, with 11 positions matching TRBD2. Per the germline V gene, CDR1 is SGHNT and CDR2 is YYREEE (reference sequence). This CDR3 comprises 17 residues. With 4 bases clipped from V and 8 bases from J, the junction kept 14 bases outside the gene matches. Written as DNA, the CDR3 is TGTGCCAGCAGCAGGGCGGTAGCGGGAGGGAGGGGAGACATTCAGTACTTC. Amino acid sequence: CASSRAVAGGRGDIQYF.